These 20 T cell receptor beta chains originate from one sample sequenced in a study of blood T cell repertoires in COVID-19 (dated by TCRdb to the early 2020s). Libraries were prepared through the immunoSEQ multiplex PCR assay. TCRdb carries this immuneACCESS record with in-frame sequences only. Its versions omit some clonotypes, under half of them owing to an unresolved V gene in the studies checked, with the rest unexplained. This sample is represented by approximately 280,000 clones; 86% of them were singletons. The top ten clonotypes cover approximately 2.5% of the sample. The sequenced material came from PBMCs or T cells enriched from blood (not recorded which). Source of these receptors: a young woman who had recovered from COVID-19.

The rearrangement uses TRBV3-1 (or the pseudogene TRBV3-2) and TRBJ2-1; TRBD1 aligns across 9 bases. The CDR3 has 16 residues. J gave up 7 bases and V 1 base, and 8 bases lay outside the gene matches. In germline, CDR1 is LGHDT, CDR2 YNNKEL (reference sequence). The CDR3 sequence: CASSQARGTGLNEQFF. The CDR3 region has the DNA TGTGCCAGCAGCCAAGCCCGCGGGACAGGGTTAAATGAGCAGTTCTTC.

The V gene is TRBV29-1, the J gene TRBJ2-2; D might be TRBD2 (7 bases). Germline CDR1 SQVTM, CDR2 ANQGSEA. Trimming stripped 7 bases from V and 3 bases from J, with 21 bases between. The CDR3 totals 16 residues. The CDR3 bases are TGCAGCGCAGGGTGGGGGCGAGCGGGACACACCGGGGAGCTGTTTTTT. Residues: CSAGWGRAGHTGELFF.

A single count supports this clone. The chain recombines TRBV7-2 with TRBJ2-7; 9 nucleotides match TRBD2. Per germline, CDR1 SGHTA and CDR2 FQGNSA. V lost 5 bases, J lost 2 bases, and 7 bases stayed unmatched. The CDR3 sequence is 15 residues long. The chain's CDR3 is CASSGGTSSTYEQYF. CDR3 DNA: TGTGCCAGCAGCGGCGGGACTAGCAGCACCTACGAGCAGTACTTC.

The chain has TRBV12-5 and TRBJ2-1, with 9 nucleotides matching TRBD2. This CDR3 comprises 13 residues. In germline, CDR1 is LGHNT, CDR2 FRNRAP. The V and J ends lost 7 bases and 8 bases, in that order; junction bases with no gene match: 6. The DNA of the CDR3 is TGTGCTAGTGCAGCGGGGGGAAGGCATGAGCAGTTCTTC. Its translation is CASAAGGRHEQFF.

The genes are TRBV9 and TRBJ2-7; 7 positions match TRBD1. The CDR3 consists of 14 residues. Germline V gene sequence: CDR1 SGDLS, CDR2 YYNGEE. Trimming removed 4 bases from V and 0 bases from J; junction bases left unmatched: 4. The CDR3 nucleotides are TGTGCCAGCAGCCTACGGGACAGCTCCTACGAGCAGTACTTC. This sequence encodes CASSLRDSSYEQYF.

This chain links TRBV19 with TRBJ2-5; 8 nucleotides line up with TRBD1. Germline V CDR1 and CDR2: LNHDA, SQIVND (reference sequence). The length of the CDR3 is 14 residues. The junction had 4 bases not matched to a gene; V was cut back by 5 bases and J by 2 bases. CDR3 sequence: CASSLNRGQETQYF. In DNA form, the CDR3 reads TGTGCCAGTAGTTTGAACAGGGGGCAAGAGACCCAGTACTTC.

This clone was seen once. This chain connects TRBV2 to TRBJ2-4, with D possibly being TRBD2 (5 bases). Trimming took off 7 bases at V and 2 bases at J, with 18 bases between the two ends. The V gene's germline CDR1 is SNHLY and CDR2 FYNNEI. This CDR3 has 16 residues. CDR3 in amino acids: CASNRGLVGSKNIQYF. CDR3 coding DNA: TGTGCCAGCAACCGAGGGCTAGTGGGGTCCAAAAACATTCAGTACTTC.

The chain has TRBV6-5 and TRBJ1-2; possible D gene TRBD1, 5 bases. This CDR3 has 15 residues. Germline-derived CDR1 and CDR2 are MNHEY and SVGAGI. Trimming pared 4 bases from V and 0 bases from J, leaving 12 bases between. The CDR3 DNA reads as TGTGCCAGCAGTTTCCGCCGGGGGGCTAACTATGGCTACACCTTC. Its protein is CASSFRRGANYGYTF.

V gene TRBV25-1 combines with J gene TRBJ2-5; D might be TRBD1 (6 bases). In germline, CDR1 is MGHDK, CDR2 SYGVNS. Trimming took off 0 bases at V and 4 bases at J, with 6 bases between the two ends. This CDR3 has 13 amino acids. The CDR3: CASSEYRGETQYF. CDR3 DNA sequence: TGTGCCAGCAGTGAATACAGGGGAGAGACCCAGTACTTC.

The V call is TRBV6-1, the J call TRBJ1-5; D gene ambiguous. Trimming removed 2 bases from V and 0 bases from J, with 11 bases in between. The CDR3 is made up of 16 amino acids. Germline loops: CDR1 MNHNS, CDR2 SASEGT. CDR3 coding DNA: TGTGCCAGCAGTGAAAGAACAGCCCTTAGCAATCAGCCCCAGCATTTT. This encodes CASSERTALSNQPQHF.

This clone was picked up one time. V gene TRBV30 combines with J gene TRBJ1-1, with D perhaps TRBD1 (6 bases). Trimming took off 5 bases at V and 6 bases at J, with 19 bases between the two ends. This CDR3 has 14 residues. Germline CDR1 and CDR2: GTSNPN and SVGIG (reference sequence). In nucleotides, the CDR3 is TGTGCCTGGGCGATAGGGGGGGCGAGGGCTGAAGCTTTCTTT. Protein sequence: CAWAIGGARAEAFF.

The gene calls are TRBV27 and TRBJ2-5; 11 bases match TRBD2. With 4 bases clipped from V and 9 bases from J, the junction kept 7 bases outside the gene matches. This CDR3 is 14 amino acids long. Germline V gene sequence: CDR1 MNHEY, CDR2 SMNVEV (reference sequence). CDR3 residues: CASSSSTSGTSQYF. Here the CDR3 DNA reads TGTGCCAGCAGTTCCTCGACTAGCGGGACCTCCCAGTACTTC.

The V gene is TRBV30, the J gene TRBJ1-1; 8 bases align to TRBD1. The junction had 6 bases not matched to a gene; V was cut back by 5 bases and J by 4 bases. The V gene's germline CDR1 is GTSNPN and CDR2 SVGIG (reference sequence). The CDR3 has 13 amino acids. CDR3 nucleotide sequence: TGTGCCTGGCAGACAGGGGATGGCACTGAAGCTTTCTTT. As protein: CAWQTGDGTEAFF.

This rearrangement joins TRBV19 to TRBJ1-6, with TRBD1 matching over 8 bases. V gave up 4 bases and J gave up 7 bases; unmatched junction bases: 3. The length of the CDR3 is 14 residues. The germline gives CDR1 LNHDA, CDR2 SQIVND (reference sequence). CDR3 in amino acids: CASSTDRDNSPLHF. The CDR3 DNA is TGTGCCAGTAGTACGGACAGGGACAATTCACCCCTCCACTTT.

The DNA of the CDR3 is TGCAGTGCTAGTTCGGGTTACGCTAGCACAGATACGCAGTATTTT. Its protein product is CSASSGYASTDTQYF. V is TRBV20-1 and J is TRBJ2-3, with unresolved D. The germline V gene encodes CDR1 DFQATT and CDR2 SNEGSKA (reference sequence). The length of the CDR3 is 15 residues. The V and J ends lost 3 bases and 0 bases respectively, with 13 bases between them.

V gene TRBV18 combines with J gene TRBJ2-3; TRBD1 agrees at 8 bases. With V trimmed by 4 bases and J by 6 bases, 9 bases remained unmatched. The CDR3 extends over 15 amino acids. The germline CDR1 and CDR2 sequences are KGHSH and LQKENI. Here the CDR3 reads CASSRTQGALDTQYF. CDR3 DNA sequence: TGTGCCAGCTCACGAACCCAGGGGGCGCTGGATACGCAGTATTTT. The whole variable domain, remainder taken from reference TRBV18 and TRBJ2-3, is NAGVMQNPRHLVRRRGQEARLRCSPMKGHSHVYWYRQLPEEGLKFMVYLQKENIIDESGMPKERFSAEFPKEGPSILRIQQVVRGDSAAYFCASSRTQGALDTQYFGPGTRLTVL.

The CDR3 DNA sequence: TGTGCCAGCAGCTTGTTTCAGGGGCGTGGGTATGGCTACACCTTC. Amino acid sequence: CASSLFQGRGYGYTF. This rearrangement joins TRBV5-5 to TRBJ1-2; D is perhaps TRBD1 (6 bases). Trimming pared 1 base from V and 5 bases from J, leaving 15 bases between. The CDR3 runs to 15 residues. The germline CDR1 and CDR2 sequences are SGHKS and YYEKEE (reference sequence).

The chain has TRBV7-9 and TRBJ2-5, with D possibly TRBD1 on 6 matching bases. Germline V lookup: CDR1 SEHNR, CDR2 FQNEAQ (reference sequence). Trimming left V 2 bases short and J 5 bases short, with 15 bases between. The CDR3 has 15 amino acids. CDR3 residues: CASSLPYGGTETQYF. The DNA of the CDR3 is TGTGCCAGCAGCTTACCCTATGGGGGCACCGAGACCCAGTACTTC.

The chain joins TRBV5-1 to TRBJ2-4, with TRBD1 identical over 7 bases. CDR3 length: 16 amino acids. J lost 0 bases, V lost 2 bases, and 5 bases had no gene match. Germline V gives CDR1 SGHRS, CDR2 YFSETQ. Here the CDR3 reads CASSFGTDLAKNIQYF. The CDR3 region has the DNA TGCGCCAGCAGCTTTGGGACAGACTTAGCCAAAAACATTCAGTACTTC.

J is TRBJ2-1 and V is TRBV4-1; 7 positions agree with TRBD1. V lost 4 bases to trimming and J lost 10 bases; unmatched junction nucleotides: 13. The length of the CDR3 is 15 residues. Germline V gene data show CDR1 as MGHRA and CDR2 as YSYEKL. CDR3: CASSLRDSLPEEQFF. The CDR3 DNA follows: TGCGCCAGCAGCCTCCGGGACAGCCTACCTGAAGAGCAGTTCTTC.